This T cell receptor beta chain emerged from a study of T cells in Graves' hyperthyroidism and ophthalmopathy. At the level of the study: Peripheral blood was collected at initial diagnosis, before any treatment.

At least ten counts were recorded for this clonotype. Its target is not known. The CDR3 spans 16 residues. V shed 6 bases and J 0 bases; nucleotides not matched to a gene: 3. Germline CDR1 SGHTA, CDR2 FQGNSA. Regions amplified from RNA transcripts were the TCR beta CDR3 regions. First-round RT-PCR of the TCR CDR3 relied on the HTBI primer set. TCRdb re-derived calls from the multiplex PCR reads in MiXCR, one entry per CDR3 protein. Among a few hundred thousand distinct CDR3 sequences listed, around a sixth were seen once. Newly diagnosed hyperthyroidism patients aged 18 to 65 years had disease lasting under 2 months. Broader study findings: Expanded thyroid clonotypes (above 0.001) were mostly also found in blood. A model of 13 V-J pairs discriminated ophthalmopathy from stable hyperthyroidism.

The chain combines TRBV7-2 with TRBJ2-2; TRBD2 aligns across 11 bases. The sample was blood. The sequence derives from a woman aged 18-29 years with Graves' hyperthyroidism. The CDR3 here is CASRPTSGANTGELFF. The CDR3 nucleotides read TGTGCCAGCAGACCGACTAGCGGGGCGAACACCGGGGAGCTGTTTTTT.